These T cell receptor beta chains were read from a single sample in a study of T cells expressing NK-cell markers. From the 5' RACE reads, TCRdb lists one entry per CDR3 protein and no DNA. Its listing shows some 500,000 distinct CDR3 sequences. Sequencing was done on a sample of blood T cells: a sorted CD56 or NKG2C T cell subset, CD4+ or CD8+ T cells, or bulk PBMC T cells (not recorded which). These receptors came from a woman aged 50 to 60 in good health. Each CDR3 is given with its conserved first and last residue.

TRBJ2-1	TRBV5-1	CASSPNAGGNEQFF
TRBJ2-7	TRBV4-1	CASSQDHPGVSYEQYF
TRBJ2-7	TRBV14	CASSHGTSGLYEQYF
TRBJ2-7	TRBV13	CASSLGGTGGDEQYF
TRBJ2-1	TRBV14	CASSPQGAFYNEQFF
TRBJ2-1	TRBV12-3/TRBV12-4	CASTSSRGKGVEQFF
TRBJ2-1	TRBV5-1	CASSKLKGPLGDEQFF
TRBJ2-1	TRBV3-1	CASSITPAGAPFF
TRBJ2-1	TRBV20-1	CSARNPYGNEQFF
TRBJ1-3	TRBV12-3/TRBV12-4	CASRKQGNAGNTIYF
TRBJ2-1	TRBV12-3/TRBV12-4	CASSFLGVDEQFF
TRBJ2-7	TRBV20-1	CSASGRAAEQYF
TRBJ1-1	TRBV20-1	CSAFTASTEAFF
TRBJ2-1	TRBV7-6	CASSLAGTSNEQFF
TRBJ2-5	TRBV29-1	CSVDLAQRGETQYF
TRBJ2-2	TRBV7-9	CASSLDVKSGELFF
TRBJ2-7	TRBV5-1	CASASTGPNLREQYF
TRBJ2-1	TRBV7-2	CASSLASTSGKFNEQFF
TRBJ2-1	TRBV11-1	CASSLAATWLEQFF
TRBJ1-2	TRBV12-3/TRBV12-4	CASSPPTGGYGYTF
TRBJ2-1	TRBV9	CASSVATRRAGDNEQFF
TRBJ2-3	TRBV12-3/TRBV12-4	CASRPGSGRGDTQYF
TRBJ1-4	TRBV6-2/TRBV6-3	CASSPSRGGNEKLFF
TRBJ2-5	TRBV12-3/TRBV12-4	CASNLGTSGPQYF
TRBJ2-1	TRBV7-9	CASAGTGGNEQFF
TRBJ2-1	TRBV20-1	CSAKPQREGRNEQFF
TRBJ2-7	TRBV4-1	CASSHPTSGSYEQYF
TRBJ2-3	TRBV14	CASSQLLGGDTQYF
TRBJ2-5	TRBV25-1	CASRKTGVGTQYF
TRBJ2-1	TRBV2	CASSVPGLAGGRGSYNEQFF
TRBJ1-2	TRBV6-1	CASKSPGLGGYTF
TRBJ2-1	TRBV6-5	CASSYTELAGRSNEQFF
TRBJ2-2	TRBV24-1	CATSGGWRQGSTGELFF
TRBJ2-6	TRBV20-1	CSASAQSGANVLTF
TRBJ1-1	TRBV7-9	CASSPRWGGKGTEAFF
TRBJ2-6	TRBV12-3/TRBV12-4	CATDRDRGSAGANVLTF
TRBJ2-3	TRBV2	CASRIGSGRNGDTQYF
TRBJ1-5	TRBV2	CASSTGTASNQPQHF
TRBJ2-5	TRBV6-5	CASNDLDRFGAQYF
TRBJ2-3	TRBV6-6	CASRSRIDTDTQYF
TRBJ2-2	TRBV5-5	CASSYGGPTTGELFF
TRBJ1-1	TRBV12-3/TRBV12-4	CASSLPQGAINTEAFF